Here is one T cell receptor (beta chain) with its context. Time point specified: newly diagnosed GD, antithyroid drugs for less than 3 months. The TCR library was prepared using RNA isolated from PBMCs. Germline V gene lookup returns CDR1 SGHDN and CDR2 FVKESK. This CDR3 contains 15 residues. V lost 3 bases and J 4 bases, leaving 16 bases between the germline ends. In building TCR beta libraries, iRepertoire HTBI primers were used together with Arm-PCR of CDR3 regions. TCRdb fed the multiplex PCR reads into MiXCR, producing one record per CDR3 protein. The sample carries 350,000 to 550,000 distinct CDR3 sequences, 13% to 15% recorded once. This entry comes from a study of regulatory T cells in long-lasting Graves disease. These data also formed part of another study, on T cells in Graves' hyperthyroidism and ophthalmopathy. That work contributes: With a duration under 2 months, the hyperthyroidism was newly diagnosed in patients aged 18 to 65. In the first-round RT-PCR of the TCR CDR3, the HTBI primer set was used.

The receptor was derived from a woman aged 45-65 years with Graves disease. The starting material was peripheral blood mononuclear cells (PBMCs), obtained at new diagnosis, from a patient treated with antithyroid drugs. This sequence joins TRBV14 and TRBJ2-7; D is possibly TRBD1 or TRBD2 (6 bases each). The CDR3 DNA reads as TGTGCCAGCAGCCACGGTAGGGGGGCCTGGTACGAGCAGTACTTC. It specifies CASSHGRGAWYEQYF. The complete variable domain, with remaining parts taken from reference TRBV14 and TRBJ2-7, reads EAGVTQFPSHSVIEKGQTVTLRCDPISGHDNLYWYRRVMGKEIKFLLHFVKESKQDESGMPNNRFLAERTGGTYSTLKVQPAELEDSGVYFCASSHGRGAWYEQYFGPGTRLTVT.